The T cell receptor (beta chain) under discussion was sequenced for a study of T cell changes during pregnancy in multiple sclerosis. Profiled with immunoSEQ multiplex PCR; TCRdb holds only in-frame clones, not every one. The repertoire holds approximately 110,000 clones, roughly 90% seen once, with 1.5% to 1.7% in the top ten. CDR1 is SGHKS and CDR2 is YYEKEE in the germline V gene (reference sequence). The CDR3 has 15 amino acids. The V and J ends lost 3 bases and 0 bases respectively, with 12 bases between them. The V call is TRBV5-5, the J call TRBJ2-5, with D maybe TRBD2 (6 bases). This TCR derives from a female donor with multiple sclerosis, enrolled in a pregnancy study. This sample comprised peripheral blood, obtained in the third trimester of pregnancy. This CDR3 is CASSSRASDQETQYF. The CDR3 bases are TGTGCCAGCAGCTCCCGTGCTAGCGACCAAGAGACCCAGTACTTC.